A single T cell receptor (beta chain) is shown here with its context. Its antigen is unidentified. Using a J-beta primer mix together with a sample-barcoded 5' primer, a second PCR was run for roughly 6 to 12 cycles. TCRdb recomputed calls from the 5' RACE reads with MiXCR, one row per CDR3 protein. The profile shows 1 million to 1.2 million distinct CDR3 sequences, around two fifths of them singletons. The data stem from a study of blood T cells in healthy people across ages. Study information: With template switching, about one barcoded beta molecule was captured per two T cells. Study-level points and caveats: It was the long-lived donors that had more naive CD4+ cells and higher diversity than aged donors.

Ranging in age from about 6 to 95, the donors were healthy Caucasian individuals from Russia. Every donor provided around 9.3 milliliters of peripheral blood. The specimen sequenced was blood. This TCR was recovered from a man aged 18 to 35 in good health.

The CDR3 here is CASSTKREGYEQYF. Here the CDR3 DNA reads TGTGCCAGCAGTACGAAGCGGGAGGGCTACGAGCAGTACTTC. This chain joins TRBV21-1 and TRBJ2-7; the D call in the table, TRBD2, was not verified against the DNA. TRBV21-1 is deemed a pseudogene. The CDR3 spans 14 residues.